The T cell receptor (beta chain) under discussion was sequenced for a study of cytomegalovirus exposure and HLA in healthy donors (dated by TCRdb to the late 2010s). Turning to the overall study: According to an earlier analysis of several hundred of the donors, about 179 million T cells yielded some 120 million unique TCR beta sequences and approximately 300 Gb of sequence data. An early release covering just under 650 HLA-typed donors comprised 250 to 350 gigabases of sequencing data and 85 million to 100 million unique TCR sequences. Among the roughly 430 genotyped donors, around 81% belonged to the genetic ancestry cluster associated with self-reported Caucasian donors. The study aimed to test whether cataloging public T cell receptors could reveal signatures of past pathogen exposure. The study profiled the T cell repertoires of 666 subjects by immunosequencing and related them to cytomegalovirus serostatus. Besides the first cohort of approximately 670 subjects, a separate validation cohort made up of over 100 different subjects was used. To predict cytomegalovirus infection status, the study brought together high-throughput TCR immunosequencing, statistical association of individual TCRs with disease status, and machine learning. To study patterns of TCR occurrence, a later analysis re-analyzed previously published TCR beta repertoires from more than 550 donors and added high-resolution HLA genotyping. In the later analysis, no new phenotypic data were used to find candidate immune exposures; instead, reliance was placed on TCR beta sequences and their occurrence across donors. In an earlier analysis of a few hundred of the donors, high-throughput TCR beta sequencing was used to judge whether each TCR beta V gene segment behaved as functional or pseudogenic. Alongside the repertoire data, information on donor age, sex, ethnicity and CMV serostatus was compiled. A later genetic analysis used genome-wide SNP genotypes for about 60% of the roughly 700 donors, treating that subset as a discovery cohort. Every repertoire in the discovery cohort had been generated on one and the same sequencing platform. HLA typing included class I and class II loci at four-digit resolution. The number of donors typed differed by locus, with 629-630 for A, B, C, DRB1 and DQB1, 522 for DQA1, about 610 for DPA1, and some 440 for DPB1. Because of strong linkage in the cohort, a few DR-DQ haplotypes were treated as single units for association and clustering. On average, around 240,000 unique TCR beta nucleotide sequences were sequenced per donor among 300 to 500 genotyped donors of the cohort, with 15% to 20% of those sequences being non-productive.

The cohort was made up of about 610 healthy bone marrow donors. All cohort members were sampled while nominally healthy, although unrecorded immune exposures were likely present. The donor tested CMV seronegative and was one of the 352 seronegative cohort members. A peripheral blood sample was collected from each donor, and TCR beta sequencing was performed on peripheral blood mononuclear cells. The Qiagen DNeasy Blood Extraction Kit was used to extract genomic DNA from the blood cell samples. CDR1 and CDR2, looked up from the germline V gene, are SQVTM and ANQGSEA. From V the trimming removes 6 bases and from J it removes 0 bases, while the gene matches leave 7 bases of the junction unaccounted for. The CDR3 numbers 15 residues from cysteine through phenylalanine. The kept DNA is CDR3 alone, 45 bases in frame from the first base. The library was generated by the immunoSEQ multiplex PCR assay. For the multiplex PCR, a mixture combining 60 forward primers for TCR Vbeta segments and 13 reverse primers for TCR Jbeta segments was used. The CDR3 region of rearranged TCR beta genes was amplified from genomic DNA with a multiplex PCR assay. The amplified TCR beta libraries were sequenced on the Illumina HiSeq System as 87-base-pair reads. Concerning the study's data processing: A later analysis tallied roughly 76 million unique TCR beta chains across the 650 to 750 repertoires, and around 9.9 million of those chains were shared by two or more donors. Raw reads were error-corrected and collapsed into unique sequences by a nearest-neighbor algorithm in which closely related sequences were merged to remove PCR and sequencing errors. Alignment of CDR3 sequences to IMGT reference sequences was used to assign V, D and J gene segments. For a sequence to be retained, a match of at least six nucleotides was required to both a V gene segment and a J gene segment. A rearrangement was called productive if the CDR3 had no stop codons and remained in frame with V and J, and every other rearrangement was called non-productive. CDR3 was defined according to IMGT convention as the region running from the second conserved V-encoded cysteine to the conserved J-encoded phenylalanine. The earlier analysis of around 640 of the donors excluded sequences that lacked an unambiguous match to a single V gene segment. In an earlier analysis of almost 600 of the donors, a V segment was called functional when productive rearrangements were above 56.7%, and segregating when the standard deviation between donors exceeded 5%. To diagnose cytomegalovirus status from the catalog of TCR beta chain sequences, a statistical classification framework was built. In a later analysis, V and J genes were assigned by comparing TCR nucleotide sequences against IMGT/GENE-DB human TR gene sequences. A later analysis assigned CDR3 sequences and most-parsimonious VDJ recombination scenarios with the TCRdist pipeline. A later analysis defined each TCR beta chain by its CDR3 amino acid sequence plus V-gene family, and excluded reads lacking a unique V-gene family. As a way to deal with suspected cross-contamination and a sequencing artifact, a later analysis dropped under 600 nucleotide sequences that were highly shared and had low generation probability. In a later analysis, a clonal expansion index was calculated for each public chain from normalized within-repertoire ranks of inferred template counts. Generation probabilities in a later analysis came from a VDJ recombination model fitted to out-of-frame rearrangements, and those results were checked against IGoR. Hypergeometric tests were used in a later analysis to score TCR-TCR, TCR-HLA and TCR-CMV co-occurrence, with a repertoire-size bias correction applied to the TCR pairs. False discovery rates were estimated in a later analysis by permuting HLA or CMV assignments 20 times. A later analysis grouped co-occurring TCRs with DBSCAN, adding TCRdist sequence similarity when clustering within HLA-allele-positive subsets. Repertoires with fewer than 30,000 or more than 120,000 public chains were left out of co-occurrence clustering, as were about 5 repertoires with anomalous nucleotide sharing. The source is immuneACCESS, and TCRdb retained only in-frame sequences with V and J called. Part of the clones is not carried over; for the studies checked, unresolved V genes explain less than half of this, and the remainder is unexplained. V, J and clone size derive from that table, while D and trimming were established from the DNA sequence. Present in this sample are 170,000 or so clones, roughly four fifths of which were seen just once. More than 1.5% of the sample comes from the top ten.

Regarding this clone: Its antigen specificity is not known. No base-level quality is on record; no much larger clone is a single base apart.

The study at large found these results: A later genetic analysis reported fewer N-insertions in productive TCRs among donors in an Asian-associated ancestry cluster than the approximately 670-donor mean. Most CMV-associated TCR beta chains appeared to be HLA-restricted in a later analysis, and the HLA associations seemed to be driven largely by CMV exposure. Sequencing depth was assumed to be roughly uniform across donors in the presence/absence analyses, though that assumption may not hold. When HLA alleles, especially DR and DQ, strongly co-occurred, attributing TCR associations to individual alleles was difficult. Most TCR sequences were observed very rarely across donors, whereas some public TCRs were present in many individuals. In vitro tests confirmed that a few of the cytomegalovirus-associated TCR beta chains recognize cytomegalovirus antigens. The sequencing pipeline was judged likely to have produced a cluster of highly shared sequence variants as a technical artifact. A later analysis found that TCR association rates varied across HLA loci, with DRB1 alleles showing the most associated TCRs and HLA-C alleles the fewest. Some IMGT-functional V segments, including TRBV6-2 and TRBV6-3, could not be told apart with the 87-base-pair reads, so those segments were excluded. Correlated functional status among segregating V segments might be attributable to linkage disequilibrium, but an unknown experimental factor could not be ruled out. Cytomegalovirus status was reported to be diagnosed by the classifier with high specificity and sensitivity in both the original and validation cohorts. For the cohort, immune exposure information was limited to CMV serostatus. In the study, 164 TCR beta chains were listed as associated with cytomegalovirus. In a later genetic analysis, a missense DCLRE1C variant was associated with V-gene and J-gene trimming of TCR beta chains, and the association was replicated in an independent cohort. Because HLA typing was unavailable for some donors at each locus, only the typed subset was used in association tests. Specific HLA alleles were associated with about 17,000 TCR beta sequences at a false discovery rate of 0.05 in a later analysis. About 17 rarely observed V segments, including chromosome 9 orphons, were excluded from the earlier analysis of a few hundred of the donors because counts were too low. Several of the top co-occurrence clusters appeared to be linked to parvovirus B19, influenza, CMV and Epstein-Barr virus, according to a later analysis. In an earlier analysis of approximately 590 of the donors, most TCR beta V segments appeared in productive rearrangements about 87% or about 30% of the time, broadly matching IMGT annotations. Only TCR beta chains were sequenced in this cohort, and the absence of alpha or paired-chain data limited detectable features. In a later analysis, HLA-associated TCR beta chains showed more clonal expansion and lower generation probabilities than non-associated chains that were equally common. A further reported finding was that TCR beta sequences accurately predicted the HLA-A and HLA-B alleles for most subjects in the first cohort. The authors suggested that the approach could potentially be extended to other disease states and immunological phenotypes.

The chain is assembled from TRBV29-1 and TRBJ1-4, with TRBD1 identical over 7 junction bases. This sequence originates from a man aged 45-65 years in good health and CMV-seronegative. Sequenced: PBMCs. DNA sequence: TGCAGCGTCGCCCTGCAGGGGGCAACTAATGAAAAACTGTTTTTT. Its translation is CSVALQGATNEKLFF.